This T cell receptor (beta chain) is drawn from a study of identical twins. One entry per CDR3 protein, called by TCRdb with MiXCR from the 5' RACE reads. The table includes 650,000 to 750,000 distinct CDR3 sequences, around 20% detected once. The CDR3 extends over 18 amino acids. Germline CDR1 reads KGHDR; CDR2 reads SFDVKD. With 0 bases removed from V and 1 base from J, the gap between germline ends came to 16 bases. This sample also belongs to another study, concerning T cells expressing NK-cell markers.

This receptor was taken from a woman under 30 in good health. The V gene is TRBV24-1, the J gene TRBJ2-3, with D possibly TRBD2 on 6 matching bases. Sequenced sample: PBMCs. CDR3 DNA sequence: TGTGCCACCAGTGATTTGTCTTGTAGCGGCGGTCGCACAGATACGCAGTATTTT. This gives the protein CATSDLSCSGGRTDTQYF.